These 8 T cell receptor beta chains were all obtained from the same sample, sequenced in a study of post-analysis software for immune sequencing data. Regarding the study as a whole: Elevated frequency relative to controls characterized four or five TRBV segments in patients, TRBV5-6, TRBV5-1 and TRBV20-1 among them.

Unique molecular identifiers tagged the TCR beta cDNA libraries. Via MiXCR, TCRdb re-called the PCR reads, giving one row per CDR3 protein. The profile covers some 690,000 distinct CDR3 sequences, with roughly 29% appearing a single time and approximately 0.6% taken by the ten largest. Their target antigens are unknown. Sequences were obtained from blood. The receptors stem from a girl aged 10 to 17 with multiple sclerosis.

The V and J genes are TRBV10-3 and TRBJ1-5; no clear D gene. V lost 11 bases and J 4 bases, leaving 15 bases between the germline ends. The CDR3 consists of 13 residues. From germline, CDR1 is ENHRY and CDR2 SYGVKD. This chain's CDR3 is CAVSGGINQPQHF. DNA of the CDR3: TGTGCCGTATCAGGAGGAATTAATCAGCCCCAGCATTTT.

The rearrangement links TRBV6-6 to TRBJ1-4; D remains unclear. The CDR3 loop spans 15 amino acids. Germline CDR1 and CDR2: MNHNY and SVGAGI (reference sequence). Trimming shortened V by 6 bases and J by 0 bases, and 11 bases separated the two germline ends. CDR3 region: CASRDPFATNEKLFF. CDR3 DNA: TGTGCCAGCAGAGATCCCTTCGCAACTAATGAAAAACTGTTTTTT.

This clonotype appeared a few times. This chain uses TRBV5-1 with TRBJ2-3; TRBD1 agrees at 8 bases. V shed 5 bases and J 4 bases; nucleotides not matched to a gene: 9. Germline CDR1 SGHRS, CDR2 YFSETQ. CDR3 length: 15 residues. Here the CDR3 reads CASRSDRALSDTQYF. In DNA form, the CDR3 reads TGCGCCAGCAGATCGGACAGGGCGCTGTCAGATACGCAGTATTTT. Using reference TRBV5-1 and TRBJ2-3 for the parts outside the CDR3, the full variable domain is KAGVTQTPRYLIKTRGQQVTLSCSPISGHRSVSWYQQTPGQGLQFLFEYFSETQRNKGNFPGRFSGRQFSNSRSEMNVSTLELGDSALYLCASRSDRALSDTQYFGPGTRLTVL.

The V call is TRBV7-2, the J call TRBJ2-3; 10 nucleotides line up with TRBD2. Germline V gene sequence: CDR1 SGHTA, CDR2 FQGNSA. The V and J ends lost 6 bases and 5 bases, in that order; junction bases with no gene match: 5. The CDR3 is made up of 14 amino acids. The CDR3 DNA is TGTGCCAGCAGTGATAGCGGGGGGAGAGATACGCAGTATTTT. Protein: CASSDSGGRDTQYF.

The V and J genes are TRBV15 and TRBJ2-1, with 10 bases that match TRBD2. The DNA end lines up better with TRBJ2-7; the J call may be wrong. Germline-derived CDR1 and CDR2 are LNHNV and YYDKDF (reference sequence). This CDR3 is built from 15 residues. The CDR3, as DNA: TGTGCCACCAAGTTCAGCGGGAGGGCCGGGAATGAGCAGTACTTC. This codes for CATKFSGRAGNEQYF.

The rearrangement joins TRBV12-3 or TRBV12-4 to TRBJ2-7; D is possibly TRBD1 (5 bases). V lost 5 bases to trimming and J lost 9 bases, with 20 bases between them. The CDR3 sequence is 14 residues long. For the CDR3, the DNA is TGTGCCAGCAGTCCCCAGGGTGGCAGCTCGACGCAGTACTTC. Amino acid sequence: CASSPQGGSSTQYF.

This sequence joins TRBV11-3 and TRBJ2-1; the D call may be TRBD1 or TRBD2 (5 bases each). CDR3 length: 15 amino acids. Between the trimmed V and J ends, which lost 1 base and 4 bases, there was a span of 11 bases. The V gene's germline CDR1 is SGHNT and CDR2 YENEEA. Written as DNA, the CDR3 is TGTGCCAGCAGCTTAGCCGGGACCAATTACAATGAGCAGTTCTTC. Translated, it gives CASSLAGTNYNEQFF.

The chain joins TRBV4-2 to TRBJ1-2; D uncertain. CDR1 is LGHNA, CDR2 YNFKEQ, per germline. V was cut by 4 bases and J by 8 bases, with 23 bases left in between. This CDR3 contains 16 residues. As DNA, the CDR3 is TGTGCCAGCAGCCGAGATCGGGCCAGTCGTGCTAACGGCTACACCTTC. Protein: CASSRDRASRANGYTF.